Included here is one T cell receptor (beta chain) sequence, with context. This record belongs to a study of blood T cell repertoires in COVID-19. As for the study in general: Researchers got acute and convalescent COVID-19 samples from the United States, Italy and Spain. PBMCs, B-cell-depleted T cells, or T cells provided the cDNA or gDNA that made up the material.

As handled by the study authors: Estimates of nucleated cell counts were drawn from the amplification of reference gene primers. Clones were read by immunoSEQ multiplex PCR, and TCRdb kept only the in-frame ones, dropping some. The D gene and trimming were derived from the DNA, and the V and J assignments and clone size from that table. Of some 160,000 clones in the sample, more than 70% were seen once. V dropped 1 base and J dropped 5; count of bases not matched to a gene: 6. Looked up from germline, CDR1 is LNHDA and CDR2 is SQIVND (reference sequence). CDR3 length: 15 amino acids. V and J are TRBV19 and TRBJ1-1; 8 bases agree with TRBD1. Specimen: peripheral blood. The TCR originated in a woman in her forties or fifties with acute or convalescent COVID-19. Written as DNA, the CDR3 is TGTGCCAGTAGTATAGCGACAGGGGATCGGACTGAAGCTTTCTTT. This sequence encodes CASSIATGDRTEAFF.